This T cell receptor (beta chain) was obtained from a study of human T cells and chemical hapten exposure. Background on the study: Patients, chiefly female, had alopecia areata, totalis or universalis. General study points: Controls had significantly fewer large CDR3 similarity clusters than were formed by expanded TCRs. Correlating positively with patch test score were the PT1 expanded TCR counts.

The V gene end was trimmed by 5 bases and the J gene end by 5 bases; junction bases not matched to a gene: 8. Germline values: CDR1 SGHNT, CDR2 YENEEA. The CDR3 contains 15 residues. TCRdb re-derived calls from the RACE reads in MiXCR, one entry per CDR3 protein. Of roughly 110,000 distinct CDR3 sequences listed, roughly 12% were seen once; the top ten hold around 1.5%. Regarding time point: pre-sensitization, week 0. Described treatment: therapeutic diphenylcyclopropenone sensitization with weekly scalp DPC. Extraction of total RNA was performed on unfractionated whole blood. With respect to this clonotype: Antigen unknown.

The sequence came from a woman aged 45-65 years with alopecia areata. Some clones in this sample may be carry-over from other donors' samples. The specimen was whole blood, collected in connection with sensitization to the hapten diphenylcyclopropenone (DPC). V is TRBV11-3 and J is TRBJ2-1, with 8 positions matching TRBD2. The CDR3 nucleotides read TGTGCCAGCAGCAAAGGGCTAGCGGGTAACAATGAGCAGTTCTTC. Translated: CASSKGLAGNNEQFF.